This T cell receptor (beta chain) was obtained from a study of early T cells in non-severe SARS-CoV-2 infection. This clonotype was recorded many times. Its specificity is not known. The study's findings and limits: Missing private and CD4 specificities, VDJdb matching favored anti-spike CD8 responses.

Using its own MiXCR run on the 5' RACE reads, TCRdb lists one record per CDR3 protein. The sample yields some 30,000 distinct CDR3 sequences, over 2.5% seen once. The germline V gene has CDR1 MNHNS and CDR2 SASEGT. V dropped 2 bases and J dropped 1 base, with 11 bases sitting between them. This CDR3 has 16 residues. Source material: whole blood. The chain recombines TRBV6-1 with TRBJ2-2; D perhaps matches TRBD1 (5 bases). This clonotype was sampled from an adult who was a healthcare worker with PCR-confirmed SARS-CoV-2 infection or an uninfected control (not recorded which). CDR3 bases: TGTGCCAGCAGTGAATTGGCAGGGATGAACACCGGGGAGCTGTTTTTT. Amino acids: CASSELAGMNTGELFF.